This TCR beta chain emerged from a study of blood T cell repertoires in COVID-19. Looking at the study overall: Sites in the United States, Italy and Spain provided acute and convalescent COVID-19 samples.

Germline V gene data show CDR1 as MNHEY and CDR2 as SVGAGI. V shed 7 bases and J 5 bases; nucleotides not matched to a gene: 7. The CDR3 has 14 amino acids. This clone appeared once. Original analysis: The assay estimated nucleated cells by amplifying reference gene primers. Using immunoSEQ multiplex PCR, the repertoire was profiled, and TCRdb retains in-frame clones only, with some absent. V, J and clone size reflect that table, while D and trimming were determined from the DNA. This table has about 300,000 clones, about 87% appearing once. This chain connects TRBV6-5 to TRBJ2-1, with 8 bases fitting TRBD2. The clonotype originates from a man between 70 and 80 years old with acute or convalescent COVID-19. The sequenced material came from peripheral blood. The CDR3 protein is CASKLAESNNEQFF. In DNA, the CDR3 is TGTGCCAGCAAACTAGCGGAATCAAACAATGAGCAGTTCTTC.